This entry lists 32 T cell receptor beta chains sequenced from one sample in a study of memory CD4+ T cells and cytomegalovirus serostatus. Single viable CD3+CD4+CD8-CD45RO+ cells were sorted as the memory CD4+ T cells. Only in-frame clones appear in the TCRdb table, and some are missing; sequencing was by immunoSEQ multiplex PCR. The repertoire holds tens of thousands of clones, around 80% seen once, with under 2% in the top ten. The sample comprised memory CD4+ T cells from blood. These receptors were collected from an adult in good health and CMV-seronegative.

The V call is TRBV5-3, the J call TRBJ1-2; 7 bases are a match to TRBD1. TRBV5-3 is an ORF, with its function uncertain. This CDR3 has 17 residues. With V trimmed by 4 bases and J by 6 bases, 18 bases remained unmatched. The CDR3 DNA is TGTGCCAGAAGCCCCCGGGACAGCCAGCCTCCATGGCATGGCTACACCTTC. The encoded protein is CARSPRDSQPPWHGYTF.

V is TRBV28 and J is TRBJ1-6; no reliable D call. V dropped 6 bases and J dropped 0 bases, with 12 bases sitting between them. Per germline, CDR1 MDHEN and CDR2 SYDVKM. This CDR3 has 16 amino acids. The CDR3 protein is CASSPIQSSYNSPLHF. The CDR3, as DNA: TGTGCCAGCAGCCCCATCCAGAGCTCCTATAATTCACCCCTCCACTTT.

The rearrangement uses TRBV29-1 and TRBJ1-1; TRBD1 agrees at 9 bases. The CDR3 covers 13 residues. CDR1 SQVTM and CDR2 ANQGSEA come from the germline V gene. After removal of 6 bases from V and 2 bases from J, the junction contained 4 bases not matched to a gene. The CDR3 spells CSVNRGLNTEAFF. The CDR3 region has the DNA TGCAGCGTCAACAGGGGGCTAAACACTGAAGCTTTCTTT.

V and J are TRBV27 and TRBJ2-5; D gene unclear. Germline V gene lookup returns CDR1 MNHEY and CDR2 SMNVEV (reference sequence). Trimming shortened V by 0 bases and J by 4 bases, and 9 bases separated the two germline ends. The length of the CDR3 is 14 residues. The CDR3 region has the DNA TGTGCCAGCAGTTTATCTCGTCGTGGAGAGACCCAGTACTTC. Translation gives CASSLSRRGETQYF.

A single count supports this clone. The chain is built from TRBV19 and TRBJ2-2; the match to TRBD2 covers 11 bases. The CDR3 is 16 amino acids. The V gene's germline CDR1 is LNHDA and CDR2 SQIVND (reference sequence). The V and J ends lost 3 bases and 6 bases, in that order; junction bases with no gene match: 6. Here the CDR3 DNA reads TGTGCCAGTAGTATGCTGGGGACTAGCGGAGCCGGGGAGCTGTTTTTT. Protein sequence: CASSMLGTSGAGELFF. Using reference TRBV19 and TRBJ2-2 for the parts outside the CDR3, the full variable domain is DGGITQSPKYLFRKEGQNVTLSCEQNLNHDAMYWYRQDPGQGLRLIYYSQIVNDFQKGDIAEGYSVSREKKESFPLTVTSAQKNPTAFYLCASSMLGTSGAGELFFGEGSRLTVL.

CDR3 nucleotides: TGTGCCAGCAGTTTAGCTGGGATCGACAATCAGCCCCAGCATTTT. Translated: CASSLAGIDNQPQHF. The rearrangement uses TRBV27 and TRBJ1-5; D gene ambiguous. Trimming took off 2 bases at V and 3 bases at J, with 11 bases between the two ends. Germline V lookup: CDR1 MNHEY, CDR2 SMNVEV (reference sequence). The CDR3 sequence is 15 residues long.

The chain joins TRBV6-5 to TRBJ1-5; unclear D gene. The CDR3 spans 15 residues. Germline values: CDR1 MNHEY, CDR2 SVGAGI. Trimming removed 0 bases from V and 6 bases from J, with 12 bases in between. CDR3 in DNA: TGTGCCAGCAGTTACTCGACGGGAACGGGTCAGCCCCAGCATTTT. It codes for CASSYSTGTGQPQHF.

The chain employs TRBV5-4 and TRBJ1-4, with 7 positions matching TRBD1. There are 17 residues in the CDR3. Germline V CDR1 and CDR2: SGHNT, YYREEE (reference sequence). Trimming at V came to 3 bases and at J to 7 bases, leaving 15 bases not matched to a gene. The CDR3, as DNA: TGTGCCAGCAGCTCAAAAACAGGGGCCAAGGGTGGTGAAAAACTGTTTTTT. Amino acids: CASSSKTGAKGGEKLFF.

This clone rates as medium-sized. The chain employs TRBV18 and TRBJ1-5, with 7 bases lining up with TRBD1. The CDR3 sequence is 18 residues long. The germline V gene has CDR1 KGHSH and CDR2 LQKENI. Trimming removed 3 bases from V and 4 bases from J; junction bases left unmatched: 15. This CDR3 is CASSPGQALSGANQPQHF. CDR3 DNA: TGTGCCAGCTCACCCGGACAGGCTTTGAGTGGAGCTAATCAGCCCCAGCATTTT. The full variable domain, in which reference TRBV18 and TRBJ1-5 provide the parts outside the CDR3, is NAGVMQNPRHLVRRRGQEARLRCSPMKGHSHVYWYRQLPEEGLKFMVYLQKENIIDESGMPKERFSAEFPKEGPSILRIQQVVRGDSAAYFCASSPGQALSGANQPQHFGDGTRLSIL.

J is TRBJ1-2 and V is TRBV11-3; 8 bases agree with TRBD1. Germline V CDR1 and CDR2: SGHNT, YENEEA. CDR3 length: 14 residues. The junction had 7 bases not matched to a gene; V was cut back by 5 bases and J by 5 bases. CDR3 loop: CASSAGGQGYGYTF. CDR3 DNA sequence: TGTGCCAGCAGCGCCGGCGGACAGGGTTATGGCTACACCTTC.

The J gene is TRBJ1-2, the V gene TRBV28; 8 positions agree with TRBD1. The CDR3 runs to 14 residues. CDR1 and CDR2 from the germline V gene are MDHEN and SYDVKM. Germline trimming cut 6 bases from V and 4 bases from J; bases unmatched to any gene: 7. Here the CDR3 DNA reads TGTGCCAGCAGCCGTACGGGACAGGCCTATGGCTACACCTTC. Translating it yields CASSRTGQAYGYTF.

This clone has a handful of counts. The CDR3 region has the DNA TGTGCCAGCAGCGCTCGGGGACAGGGGTTGGGGTACTTC. Its protein product is CASSARGQGLGYF. The chain has TRBV21-1 and TRBJ2-7; the table names TRBD1, a call not compared with the DNA. TRBV21-1 is shown as a pseudogene. This CDR3 is 13 amino acids long.

The chain is built from TRBV11-3 and TRBJ2-7, with 13 bases identical to TRBD2. The CDR3 is 16 residues long. Per the germline V gene, CDR1 is SGHNT and CDR2 is YENEEA. After removal of 1 base from V and 6 bases from J, the junction contained 6 bases not matched to a gene. The CDR3 reads CASSLGTSGGQGEQYF. As DNA, the CDR3 is TGTGCCAGCAGCTTAGGGACTAGCGGGGGCCAGGGCGAGCAGTACTTC.

The chain carries TRBV10-1 and TRBJ1-1, with TRBD1 identical over 8 bases. The CDR3 totals 15 residues. Germline trimming cut 4 bases from V and 8 bases from J; bases unmatched to any gene: 12. The germline V gene has CDR1 WNHNN and CDR2 SYGVQD (reference sequence). This chain's CDR3 is CASSVGRQGNREAFF. The CDR3 DNA sequence: TGCGCCAGCAGTGTAGGTCGACAGGGGAATCGGGAAGCTTTCTTT.

V is TRBV5-6 and J is TRBJ2-5, with 8 bases matching TRBD2. The germline V gene encodes CDR1 SGHDT and CDR2 YYEEEE. The CDR3 runs to 16 residues. J was trimmed by 7 bases and V by 3 bases; bases with no gene match: 14. CDR3 protein: CASSYVAGSGGGTQYF. The CDR3, as DNA: TGTGCCAGCAGCTACGTAGCGGGAAGTGGAGGAGGGACCCAGTACTTC.

This clone was picked up a small number of times. This chain connects TRBV10-2 to TRBJ2-1; TRBD2 aligns across 10 bases. V lost 2 bases, J lost 6 bases, and 7 bases stayed unmatched. CDR3 length: 16 amino acids. CDR1 and CDR2 from the germline V gene are WSHSY and SAAADI. The DNA of the CDR3 is TGCGCCAGCAGTGAGCCCGGGACTAGCGTAAGCAATGAGCAGTTCTTC. It specifies CASSEPGTSVSNEQFF.

The chain links TRBV9 to TRBJ2-7; D gene unclear. The V gene's germline CDR1 is SGDLS and CDR2 YYNGEE. The CDR3 loop spans 12 amino acids. Trimming cost V 0 bases and J 3 bases, with 4 bases left between them. The CDR3 protein is CASSVAHYEQYF. The CDR3 DNA is TGTGCCAGCAGCGTAGCCCACTACGAGCAGTACTTC. The full variable domain, in which reference TRBV9 and TRBJ2-7 provide the parts outside the CDR3, is DSGVTQTPKHLITATGQRVTLRCSPRSGDLSVYWYQQSLDQGLQFLIQYYNGEERAKGNILERFSAQQFPDLHSELNLSSLELGDSALYFCASSVAHYEQYFGPGTRLTVT.

This clone was seen only a few times. The chain joins TRBV10-3 to TRBJ1-2; D is undetermined. The CDR3 runs 12 residues. The V end lost 4 bases, the J end lost 7 bases, and 10 bases lay between the germline ends. Germline CDR1 reads ENHRY; CDR2 reads SYGVKD. The CDR3 DNA reads TGTGCCATCAGTGGGACTGGAAGTGGCTACACCTTC. Translation gives CAISGTGSGYTF.

The genes are TRBV6-5 and TRBJ2-7, with 9 bases identical to TRBD1. This CDR3 region has 16 residues. Trimming cost V 1 base and J 0 bases; bases outside gene matches: 4. The germline V gene has CDR1 MNHEY and CDR2 SVGAGI. CDR3 sequence reads: CASSYYGTGISYEQYF. As DNA, the CDR3 is TGTGCCAGCAGTTACTACGGGACAGGGATCTCCTACGAGCAGTACTTC.

In nucleotides, the CDR3 is TGTGCCAGCAGCTCGGCGGGCGGGGAAAGAGAGCAGTTCTTC. Its protein product is CASSSAGGEREQFF. The chain carries TRBV7-2 and TRBJ2-1, with D maybe TRBD2 (6 bases). The germline V gene has CDR1 SGHTA and CDR2 FQGNSA. Deletions cut 4 bases from V and 10 bases from J, with 17 bases between. This CDR3 has 14 residues.

The chain is built from TRBV10-3 and TRBJ2-2; no reliable D call. Germline V gene data show CDR1 as ENHRY and CDR2 as SYGVKD. The CDR3 extends over 13 amino acids. Trimming cost V 4 bases and J 5 bases, with 8 bases left between them. The CDR3 region has the DNA TGTGCCATCAGTGGATCCCATACCGGGGAGCTGTTTTTT. This sequence encodes CAISGSHTGELFF.

This clone has a handful of counts. The chain is built from TRBV6-5 and TRBJ1-2; no clear D. V lost 5 bases to trimming and J lost 4 bases, with 8 bases between them. Germline CDR1 MNHEY, CDR2 SVGAGI. The CDR3 contains 12 residues. The CDR3, as DNA: TGTGCCAGCAGTCGCGGGTTCTATGGCTACACCTTC. Amino acid sequence: CASSRGFYGYTF.

This sequence joins TRBV11-2 and TRBJ2-3; tentatively, D is TRBD1 or TRBD2 (5 bases each). The CDR3 has 16 amino acids. CDR1 and CDR2 (germline): SGHAT, FQNNGV. V lost 0 bases and J lost 6, with 16 bases in between. The CDR3 here is CASSLESSRGADTQYF. CDR3 bases: TGTGCCAGCAGCTTAGAGTCTAGCCGGGGCGCTGATACGCAGTATTTT. Combining the CDR3 with reference TRBV11-2 and TRBJ2-3 gives the whole variable domain EAGVAQSPRYKIIEKRQSVAFWCNPISGHATLYWYQQILGQGPKLLIQFQNNGVVDDSQLPKDRFSAERLKGVDSTLKIQPAKLEDSAVYLCASSLESSRGADTQYFGPGTRLTVL.

CDR3 coding DNA: TGTGCCAGCAGTTACTCGCGACAGTCTGAAGCTTTCTTT. Translated: CASSYSRQSEAFF. This chain links TRBV6-6 with TRBJ1-1; D may be TRBD1 (5 bases). With 0 bases removed from V and 6 bases from J, the gap between germline ends came to 8 bases. Germline lookup yields CDR1 MNHNY and CDR2 SVGAGI (reference sequence). The CDR3 has 13 amino acids.

The J gene is TRBJ2-5, the V gene TRBV6-1; D is possibly TRBD1 or TRBD2 (5 bases each). V lost 7 bases and J lost 3, with 15 bases in between. The CDR3 contains 14 residues. Per germline, CDR1 MNHNS and CDR2 SASEGT. CDR3 DNA: TGTGCCAGCACCACCGGGACCCAAAAAGAGACCCAGTACTTC. It codes for CASTTGTQKETQYF.

The rearrangement links TRBV5-1 to TRBJ1-1, with D possibly TRBD1 on 5 matching bases. CDR1 is SGHRS and CDR2 is YFSETQ in the germline V gene. The CDR3 is 13 residues long. Deletions cut 4 bases from V and 1 base from J, with 8 bases between. The CDR3 nucleotides read TGCGCCAGCAGCCCGGGGGAGAACACTGAAGCTTTCTTT. Its translation is CASSPGENTEAFF.

The CDR3 loop is CATSTRLGVDNEQFF. The CDR3 DNA reads TGTGCCACCAGCACCCGACTAGGGGTTGACAATGAGCAGTTCTTC. The rearrangement uses TRBV15 and TRBJ2-1; possible D gene TRBD2, 6 bases. Trimming took off 4 bases at V and 5 bases at J, with 15 bases between the two ends. This CDR3 has 15 residues. Germline V gene sequence: CDR1 LNHNV, CDR2 YYDKDF (reference sequence). Using reference TRBV15 and TRBJ2-1 for the parts outside the CDR3, the full variable domain is DAMVIQNPRYQVTQFGKPVTLSCSQTLNHNVMYWYQQKSSQAPKLLFHYYDKDFNNEADTPDNFQSRRPNTSFCFLDIRSPGLGDTAMYLCATSTRLGVDNEQFFGPGTRLTVL.

Written as DNA, the CDR3 is TGTGCCAGCAGCCCCCCGGGGAGCTCCTATAATTCACCCCTCCACTTT. Protein: CASSPPGSSYNSPLHF. This chain uses TRBV7-9 with TRBJ1-6; no definite D call. Germline V gene sequence: CDR1 SEHNR, CDR2 FQNEAQ (reference sequence). The length of the CDR3 is 16 residues. Trimming took 5 bases from V and 0 from J, leaving 11 bases between them. The full variable domain, rest sourced from reference TRBV7-9 and TRBJ1-6, is DTGVSQNPRHKITKRGQNVTFRCDPISEHNRLYWYRQTLGQGPEFLTYFQNEAQLEKSRLLSDRFSAERPKGSFSTLEIQRTEQGDSAMYLCASSPPGSSYNSPLHFGNGTRLTVT.

The rearrangement links TRBV14 to TRBJ2-5; D unclear. Germline assignment: CDR1 SGHDN and CDR2 FVKESK. V dropped 4 bases and J dropped 7 bases, with 13 bases sitting between them. This CDR3 contains 13 residues. In nucleotides, the CDR3 is TGTGCCAGCAGCCGGCAGGCCTATGGGACCCAGTACTTC. This codes for CASSRQAYGTQYF.

The chain has TRBV11-2 and TRBJ2-1, with 7 bases identical to TRBD2. This CDR3 is built from 14 residues. V gave up 2 bases and J gave up 5 bases; unmatched junction bases: 3. Per germline, CDR1 SGHAT and CDR2 FQNNGV. CDR3 coding DNA: TGTGCCAGCAGCTTACTCGGGGGGAACAATGAGCAGTTCTTC. It is translated as CASSLLGGNNEQFF.

The chain carries TRBV7-2 and TRBJ2-1; 14 nucleotides match TRBD2. Germline CDR1 SGHTA, CDR2 FQGNSA. Losses at the gene ends were 5 bases for V and 10 bases for J; bases not matched to a gene: 4. The CDR3 loop spans 14 amino acids. CDR3 loop: CASSARTSGGEQFF. In nucleotides, the CDR3 is TGTGCCAGCAGCGCCCGGACTAGCGGGGGGGAGCAGTTCTTC.

In its sample, this clone was seen once. The chain has TRBV6-5 and TRBJ1-5, with 7 nucleotides matching TRBD1. The CDR3 runs to 13 residues. In germline, CDR1 is MNHEY, CDR2 SVGAGI. Trimming cost V 9 bases and J 3 bases; bases outside gene matches: 5. The chain's CDR3 is CASTTGNNQPQHF. Here the CDR3 DNA reads TGTGCCAGTACGACAGGGAACAATCAGCCCCAGCATTTT.